The rows below give T cell receptor beta chains drawn from one sample of a study of cytomegalovirus exposure and HLA in healthy donors. The data were produced by immunoSEQ multiplex PCR, yet TCRdb's version contains in-frame clones alone and is incomplete. Of about 160,000 clones in the sample, around 80% were seen once. The sequencing sample was made of PBMCs. These TCRs come from a woman under 40 in good health and CMV-seropositive. CDR3s include the opening cysteine and the closing phenylalanine or tryptophan. A D gene is named only where the DNA matches it firmly. The size entry is marked missing in some rows and otherwise reads once, few, many or a size class.

d_gene	j_gene	v_gene	abundance	CDR3aa	CDR3nt
TRBD2	TRBJ2-3	TRBV7-2	NA	CASSGTSGGAWADTQYF	TGTGCCAGCAGCGGGACTAGCGGGGGGGCCTGGGCAGATACGCAGTATTTT
TRBD2	TRBJ2-1	TRBV7-2	NA	CAIKEGLVYNEQFF	TGTGCCATCAAAGAAGGACTAGTCTACAATGAGCAGTTCTTC
TRBD1	TRBJ2-3	TRBV7-2	NA	CASSFSKGASTDTQYF	TGTGCCAGCAGCTTTTCTAAGGGGGCTAGCACAGATACACAGTATTTT
NA	TRBJ2-5	TRBV30	NA	CALWMGGGGETQYF	TGTGCCCTTTGGATGGGGGGGGGCGGGGAGACCCAGTACTTC
TRBD1	TRBJ2-7	TRBV7-8	NA	CASSWGQTSYEQYF	TGTGCCAGCAGCTGGGGACAGACCTCCTACGAGCAGTACTTC
TRBD1	TRBJ2-7	TRBV6-1	NA	CASSEEGDRRAYEQYF	TGTGCCAGCAGTGAAGAAGGGGACAGAAGAGCCTACGAGCAGTACTTC
NA	TRBJ1-5	TRBV18	NA	CASSPPGSLPNQPQHF	TGTGCCAGCTCACCACCGGGCAGCCTTCCCAATCAGCCCCAGCATTTT
NA	TRBJ1-2	TRBV6-5	NA	CASRNRVHYGYTF	TGTGCCAGCAGAAACAGGGTTCACTATGGCTACACCTTC
TRBD2	TRBJ2-1	TRBV6-5	NA	CASSSGLANEQFF	TGTGCCAGCAGTTCCGGACTAGCCAATGAGCAGTTCTTC
NA	TRBJ2-7	TRBV7-9	many	CASTGEYYEQYF	TGTGCCAGCACGGGGGAGTACTACGAGCAGTACTTC
NA	TRBJ2-2	TRBV5-4	NA	CASSLMAGELFF	TGTGCCAGCAGCCTAATGGCCGGGGAGCTGTTTTTT
TRBD2	TRBJ2-7	TRBV2	NA	CASRPSSGAVSEQYF	TGTGCCAGCAGACCAAGTAGCGGGGCTGTGAGCGAGCAGTACTTC
TRBD1	TRBJ1-2	TRBV6-5	NA	CASSGQAANYGYTF	TGTGCCAGCAGTGGACAGGCGGCTAACTATGGCTACACCTTC
NA	TRBJ2-2	TRBV9	NA	CASSPTAFPSNTGELFF	TGTGCCAGCAGCCCCACAGCTTTCCCTTCGAACACCGGGGAGCTGTTTTTT
TRBD2	TRBJ2-3	TRBV7-9	few	CASSPRGSGGANTQYF	TGTGCCAGCAGCCCCCGGGGTAGCGGGGGGGCGAATACGCAGTATTTT
NA	TRBJ1-6	TRBV30	NA	CAWRSDRYNSPLHF	TGTGCCTGGAGGTCGGACAGATATAATTCACCCCTCCACTTT
NA	TRBJ1-1	TRBV28	NA	CASSLSLETGPTEAFF	TGTGCCAGCAGTTTATCTCTCGAAACAGGGCCCACTGAAGCTTTCTTT
NA	TRBJ1-4	TRBV21-1	NA	CASSKYSEQGGTAGNEKLFF	TGTGCCAGCAGCAAATATAGTGAACAGGGGGGGACGGCTGGTAATGAAAAACTGTTTTTT
NA	TRBJ1-2	TRBV5-8	NA	CASSHRATEGYTF	TGTGCCAGCAGCCACAGGGCCACGGAAGGCTACACCTTC
NA	TRBJ1-1	TRBV5-1	NA	CASSFSRNTEAFF	TGCGCCAGCAGCTTTAGTAGGAACACTGAAGCTTTCTTT
NA	TRBJ2-7	TRBV7-2	NA	CASSLPSSYEQYF	TGTGCCAGCAGCTTACCCTCCTCTTACGAGCAGTACTTC
TRBD1	TRBJ1-4	TRBV5-8	NA	CASSLEGQGPEKLFF	TGTGCCAGCAGCTTGGAGGGACAGGGTCCTGAAAAACTGTTTTTT
TRBD1	TRBJ2-7	TRBV13	NA	CASSLGTGDEQYF	TGTGCCAGCAGCTTAGGGACAGGGGACGAGCAGTACTTC
TRBD1	TRBJ1-6	TRBV27	NA	CASINSGQGASSYNSPLHF	TGTGCCAGCATAAATAGCGGACAGGGGGCTTCCTCCTATAATTCACCCCTCCACTTT
TRBD1	TRBJ2-7	TRBV11-1	NA	CASSSGTDTTYEQYF	TGTGCCAGCAGCTCCGGGACAGACACCACCTACGAGCAGTACTTC
TRBD2	TRBJ2-7	TRBV27	few	CASRFSRRGEGNEQYF	TGTGCCAGCAGGTTCTCGCGTCGGGGGGAGGGGAACGAGCAGTACTTC
TRBD2	TRBJ2-3	TRBV27	NA	CASSRVGRKGTDTQYF	TGTGCCAGCAGTCGGGTCGGGAGGAAGGGCACAGATACGCAGTATTTT
NA	TRBJ2-7	TRBV6-5	NA	CASSPLMVGTGILF	NA
TRBD1	TRBJ2-7	TRBV11-1	NA	CASSLGTGGEQYF	TGTGCCAGCAGCTTAGGGACAGGGGGCGAGCAGTACTTC
NA	TRBJ2-2	TRBV7-2	NA	CASSLGGLRAGELFF	TGTGCCAGCAGCTTAGGGGGACTGCGGGCCGGGGAGCTGTTTTTT
TRBD2	TRBJ2-3	TRBV5-4	few	CASSGKRGGGTDTQYF	TGTGCCAGCAGCGGAAAGCGGGGGGGAGGGACAGATACGCAGTATTTT
TRBD2	TRBJ2-1	TRBV5-1	NA	CASSFLAGGLVDEQFF	TGCGCCAGCAGCTTCTTAGCGGGGGGCCTCGTCGATGAGCAGTTCTTC
TRBD1	TRBJ1-2	TRBV5-6	NA	CASTSLTGANYGYTF	TGTGCCAGCACCTCCCTTACAGGGGCCAACTATGGCTACACCTTC
NA	TRBJ2-1	TRBV5-5	once	CASSLGTSNEQFF	TGTGCCAGCAGCTTGGGGACTTCCAATGAGCAGTTCTTC
NA	TRBJ1-1	TRBV7-9	NA	CASSLVVLEAFF	TGTGCCAGCAGCTTAGTCGTCCTTGAAGCTTTCTTT
NA	TRBJ2-7	TRBV7-3	NA	CASSLSFPHSYLSYEQYF	TGTGCCAGCAGCCTATCATTCCCGCACAGCTACCTCTCTTACGAGCAGTACTTC
TRBD2	TRBJ2-7	TRBV9	NA	CASSDSGGMPYEQYF	TGTGCCAGCAGCGACTCGGGGGGTATGCCCTACGAGCAGTACTTC
NA	TRBJ1-2	TRBV6-1	NA	CASSGRQGALGNYGYTF	TGTGCCAGCAGTGGTAGACAAGGGGCCTTAGGTAACTATGGCTACACCTTC
TRBD1	TRBJ1-4	TRBV2	NA	CASTGQGEGFF	TGTGCCAGCACCGGACAGGGGGAAGGGTTTTTT
NA	TRBJ1-2	TRBV9	NA	CASSARTGPYGYTF	TGTGCCAGCAGCGCCAGAACAGGCCCCTATGGCTACACCTTC
TRBD2	TRBJ2-3	TRBV7-3	NA	CASSETSASTDTQYF	TGTGCCAGCAGCGAGACTAGCGCCAGCACAGATACGCAGTATTTT
NA	TRBJ2-4	TRBV7-7	NA	CASSLRGATVNIQYF	TGTGCCAGCAGCTTAAGGGGCGCGACTGTAAACATTCAGTACTTC
NA	TRBJ1-2	TRBV25-1	NA	CASSEYARDGYTF	TGTGCCAGCAGTGAATATGCGAGGGATGGCTACACCTTC
NA	TRBJ2-1	TRBV9	NA	CASSVAAGSSYNEQFF	TGTGCCAGCAGCGTAGCGGCGGGTAGCTCCTACAATGAGCAGTTCTTC
NA	TRBJ1-2	TRBV10-3	NA	CAISEARGGGGYTF	TGTGCCATCAGTGAGGCCCGGGGAGGGGGTGGCTACACCTTC
NA	TRBJ1-4	TRBV4-3	NA	CASSQRGRDEKLFF	TGCGCCAGCAGCCAGAGAGGGAGAGATGAAAAACTGTTTTTT
TRBD2	TRBJ2-1	TRBV7-9	NA	CASSHSGGAHNEQFF	TGTGCCAGCAGCCATAGCGGGGGGGCGCATAATGAGCAGTTCTTC
NA	TRBJ2-7	TRBV19	NA	CASSIRRQPYEQYF	TGTGCCAGTAGTATCCGGAGACAGCCCTACGAGCAGTACTTC
NA	TRBJ2-1	TRBV11-3	NA	CASSLRAGNNEQFF	TGTGCCAGCAGCTTAAGGGCGGGGAACAATGAGCAGTTCTTC
NA	TRBJ1-4	TRBV6-1	NA	CASSEAGAQSEKLFF	TGTGCCAGCAGTGAAGCGGGGGCGCAAAGTGAAAAACTGTTTTTT
TRBD1	TRBJ1-2	TRBV7-2	NA	CASSYPGQGEFNYGYTF	TGTGCCAGCAGCTACCCCGGACAGGGTGAATTTAACTATGGCTACACCTTC
TRBD1	TRBJ1-1	TRBV6-5	NA	CASSATGGNGEAFF	TGTGCCAGCAGTGCGACAGGGGGGAACGGTGAAGCTTTCTTT
NA	TRBJ2-7	TRBV7-2	NA	CASSLDHGTYEQYF	TGTGCCAGCAGCTTAGACCACGGTACCTACGAGCAGTACTTC